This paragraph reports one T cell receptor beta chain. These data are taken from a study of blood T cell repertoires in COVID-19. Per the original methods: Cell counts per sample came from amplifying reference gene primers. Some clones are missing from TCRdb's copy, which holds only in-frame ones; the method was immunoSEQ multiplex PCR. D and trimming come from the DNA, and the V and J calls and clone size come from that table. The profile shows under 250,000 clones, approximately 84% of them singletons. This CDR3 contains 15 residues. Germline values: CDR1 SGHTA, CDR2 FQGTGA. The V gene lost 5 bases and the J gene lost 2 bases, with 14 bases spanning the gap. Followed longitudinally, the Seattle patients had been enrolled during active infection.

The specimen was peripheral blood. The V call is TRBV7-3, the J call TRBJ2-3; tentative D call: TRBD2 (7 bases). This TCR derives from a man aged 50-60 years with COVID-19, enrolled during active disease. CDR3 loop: CASSLTRGATDTQYF. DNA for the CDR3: TGTGCCAGCAGCCTCACTCGGGGGGCCACAGATACGCAGTATTTT.